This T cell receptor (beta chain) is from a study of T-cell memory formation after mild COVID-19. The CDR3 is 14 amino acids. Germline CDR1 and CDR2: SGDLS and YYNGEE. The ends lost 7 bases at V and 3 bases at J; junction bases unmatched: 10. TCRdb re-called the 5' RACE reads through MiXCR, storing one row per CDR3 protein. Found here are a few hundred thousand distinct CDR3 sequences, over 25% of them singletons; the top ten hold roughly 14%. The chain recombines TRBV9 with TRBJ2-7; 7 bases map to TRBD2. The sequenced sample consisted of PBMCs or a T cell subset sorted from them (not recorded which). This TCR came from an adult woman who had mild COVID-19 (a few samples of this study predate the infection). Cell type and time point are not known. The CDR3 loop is CASPLLADRYEQYF. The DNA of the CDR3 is TGTGCCAGCCCCCTTCTAGCGGACCGCTACGAGCAGTACTTC.